This entry concerns a single TCR beta chain. TCRdb keeps only in-frame clones here, not all; method: immunoSEQ multiplex PCR. Counted here are about 260,000 clones, over 75% occurring once; the ten biggest clones make up around 0.67%. This entry is derived from a study of blood T cell repertoires in COVID-19. V shed 1 base and J shed 2 bases, with 13 bases lying between them. The germline CDR1 and CDR2 sequences are MNHEY and SMNVEV (reference sequence). This CDR3 contains 16 residues. What was sequenced was peripheral blood. The sequence was obtained from a human donor in a cohort sampled during active COVID-19. The chain combines TRBV27 with TRBJ2-3; D possibly corresponds to TRBD2 (6 bases). The CDR3 sequence: CASSLFSGGLTDTQYF. In DNA form, the CDR3 reads TGTGCCAGCAGTTTATTCTCCGGGGGACTCACAGATACGCAGTATTTT.